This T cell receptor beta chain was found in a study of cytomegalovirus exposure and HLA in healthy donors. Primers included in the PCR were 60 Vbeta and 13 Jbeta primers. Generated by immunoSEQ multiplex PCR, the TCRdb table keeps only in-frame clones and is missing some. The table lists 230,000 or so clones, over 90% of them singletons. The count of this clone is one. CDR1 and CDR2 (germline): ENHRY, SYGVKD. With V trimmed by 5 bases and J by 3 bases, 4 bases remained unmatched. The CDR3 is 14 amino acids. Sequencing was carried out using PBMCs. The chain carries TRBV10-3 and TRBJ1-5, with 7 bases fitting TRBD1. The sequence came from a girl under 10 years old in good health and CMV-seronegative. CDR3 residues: CAISRQGDNQPQHF. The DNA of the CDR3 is TGTGCCATCAGTCGACAGGGAGACAATCAGCCCCAGCATTTT.